This T cell receptor beta chain was recovered during a study of regulatory T cells in long-lasting Graves disease. Study observations and caveats: There were preferences for TRBV28, TRBJ1-2 and TRBJ2-5 in persistent disease.

Arm-PCR of CDR3 regions and iRepertoire HTBI primers were used to build TCR beta libraries. TCRdb itself ran the multiplex PCR reads through MiXCR, one entry per CDR3 protein. The sample carries about 500,000 distinct CDR3 sequences, around 15% recorded once. Time point in this sample: newly diagnosed GD, antithyroid drugs for less than 3 months. After RNA was extracted from PBMCs, the TCR library was made from it. This clonotype was counted many times. What it binds is unknown. There are 14 residues in the CDR3. V shed 6 bases and J 4 bases; nucleotides not matched to a gene: 5. Germline V gene lookup returns CDR1 MDHEN and CDR2 SYDVKM. A further study also used this sample, focusing on T cells in Graves' hyperthyroidism and ophthalmopathy. From that study: RT-PCR in the first round (using the HTBI primer set) targeted the TCR CDR3.

The TCR originated in a man aged 40-50 years with Graves disease. Sequenced here: peripheral blood mononuclear cells (PBMCs), sampled at new diagnosis, from a patient treated with antithyroid drugs. V and J are TRBV28 and TRBJ2-2; 7 nucleotides line up with TRBD1. CDR3 sequence (DNA): TGTGCCAGCAGCCGTACAGGGGCCACCGGGGAGCTGTTTTTT. Its protein is CASSRTGATGELFF.